The 9 T cell receptor beta chains presented below share a single source sample, sequenced in a study of blood T cell repertoires in COVID-19. TCRdb's copy holds only in-frame clones and misses some; the assay was immunoSEQ multiplex PCR. The sample shows roughly 130,000 clones, around 90% of them seen only once. Source material: peripheral blood. The source of these receptors is a man between 60 and 70 years old with COVID-19, enrolled during active disease.

The V and J genes are TRBV6-5 and TRBJ1-2, with unresolved D. This CDR3 has 14 amino acids. With 7 bases removed from V and 6 bases from J, the gap between germline ends came to 18 bases. The germline gives CDR1 MNHEY, CDR2 SVGAGI. The CDR3: CASIHTTGGDGYTF. CDR3 in DNA: TGTGCCAGCATCCATACAACGGGAGGAGATGGCTACACCTTC.

This clone was seen a few times. V is TRBV27 and J is TRBJ2-7; 7 bases map to TRBD1. This CDR3 comprises 13 residues. Germline V lookup: CDR1 MNHEY, CDR2 SMNVEV (reference sequence). The junction had 4 bases not matched to a gene; V was cut back by 3 bases and J by 5 bases. CDR3 in DNA: TGTGCCAGCAGTTTCCCCGGGACAGACGAGCAGTACTTC. Amino acid sequence: CASSFPGTDEQYF.

The chain is built from TRBV5-4 and TRBJ2-7; 8 nucleotides match TRBD2. Germline V gene data show CDR1 as SGHNT and CDR2 as YYREEE (reference sequence). The CDR3 has 15 residues. J gave up 2 bases and V 0 bases, and 4 bases lay outside the gene matches. The CDR3 DNA is TGTGCCAGCAGCTTGGAACTAGCGGAAACCTACGAGCAGTACTTC. This translates into CASSLELAETYEQYF. Full variable domain (remainder filled in from reference TRBV5-4 and TRBJ2-7): ETGVTQSPTHLIKTRGQQVTLRCSSQSGHNTVSWYQQALGQGPQFIFQYYREEENGRGNFPPRFSGLQFPNYSSELNVNALELDDSALYLCASSLELAETYEQYFGPGTRLTVT.

This sequence joins TRBV19 and TRBJ2-7; possible D gene TRBD1, 6 bases. There are 18 residues in the CDR3. Trimming removed 11 bases from V and 2 bases from J, with 31 bases in between. Germline V gene sequence: CDR1 LNHDA, CDR2 SQIVND (reference sequence). The CDR3 region is CAARQERKSPTLAYEQYF. DNA of the CDR3: TGTGCCGCAAGACAGGAGCGAAAATCTCCTACCCTTGCCTACGAGCAGTACTTC.

The chain couples TRBV3-1 (or the pseudogene TRBV3-2) to TRBJ1-2; no clear D. The V gene lost 4 bases and the J gene lost 6 bases, with 9 bases spanning the gap. Germline lookup yields CDR1 LGHDT and CDR2 YNNKEL (reference sequence). CDR3 length: 12 residues. The CDR3 sequence: CASSRGPDGYTF. DNA for the CDR3: TGTGCCAGCAGCCGCGGCCCGGATGGCTACACCTTC.

The V and J genes are TRBV13 and TRBJ2-7; TRBD2 agrees at 7 bases. Germline V lookup: CDR1 PRHDT, CDR2 FYEKMQ (reference sequence). The CDR3 sequence is 14 residues long. J gave up 3 bases and V 5 bases, and 7 bases lay outside the gene matches. CDR3 sequence reads: CASSPRGGSYEQYF. The DNA for the CDR3 is TGTGCCAGCAGCCCCCGGGGCGGGAGCTACGAGCAGTACTTC.

This clone was counted once. The rearrangement links TRBV6-4 to TRBJ2-2; D is undetermined. V dropped 6 bases and J dropped 3 bases, with 11 bases sitting between them. The germline V gene has CDR1 MRHNA and CDR2 SNTAGT. The CDR3 contains 14 residues. In DNA form, the CDR3 reads TGTGCCAGCAGCCTTCAGACTGACACCGGGGAGCTGTTTTTT. Amino acid sequence: CASSLQTDTGELFF.

This sequence joins TRBV5-5 and TRBJ2-3, with 13 bases lining up with TRBD2. Germline CDR1 is SGHKS and CDR2 is YYEKEE (reference sequence). Unmatched junction bases numbered 3, after V lost 6 bases and J lost 5 bases. CDR3 length: 14 residues. The CDR3 DNA is TGTGCCAGCACCGGACTAGCGGGAGTAGATACGCAGTATTTT. Translated, it gives CASTGLAGVDTQYF.

The chain uses TRBV4-1 and TRBJ2-7, with no clear D. Germline-derived CDR1 and CDR2 are MGHRA and YSYEKL. This CDR3 has 16 residues. V dropped 0 bases and J dropped 1 base, with 13 bases sitting between them. CDR3 residues: CASSQDPGSFSYEQYF. The CDR3 nucleotides are TGCGCCAGCAGCCAAGATCCAGGCAGCTTTTCCTACGAGCAGTACTTC.